This T cell receptor (beta chain) appears in the sequencing data of a study of blood T cell repertoires in COVID-19. Study at large: Samples came from the United States, Italy and Spain, spanning acute and convalescent COVID-19. PBMCs, B-cell-depleted T cells, or T cells were the source of the cDNA or gDNA that made up the material.

The CDR3 is 20 amino acids. Germline loops: CDR1 MDHEN, CDR2 SYDVKM. V lost 2 bases to trimming and J lost 7 bases; unmatched junction nucleotides: 19. In the original workflow: Amplification from reference gene primers served as the basis for estimated nucleated cell counts. Clones were read by immunoSEQ multiplex PCR, and TCRdb kept only the in-frame ones, dropping some. The V and J calls and the clone size are those of that table, but D and trimming were determined from the DNA. Here the sample spans some 180,000 clones, around 85% being singletons. The sequence was collected from a woman aged 55-75 years with acute or convalescent COVID-19. The J gene is TRBJ1-6, the V gene TRBV28; TRBD1 agrees at 8 bases. The specimen was peripheral blood. Written as DNA, the CDR3 is TGTGCCAGCAGTTTACCTCAGACAGGGGCGTCGAACGAACTGAATTCACCCCTCCACTTT. This gives the protein CASSLPQTGASNELNSPLHF.